The clone carrying this T cell receptor (beta chain) was recorded once. Its target is not known. The sample is drawn from a study of T cell responses to AZD1222 COVID-19 vaccine. General study points: Reportedly, nearly half of unique spike TCRs recognized epitopes outside B.1.351/B.1.1.7 mutations. Spike-specific TCR breadth and depth rose after two AZD1222 doses. Only a handful of individuals given AZD1222 were seropositive at baseline. A mostly white British donor set with more females was recruited, and clonal diversity was possibly underestimated.

Germline V lookup: CDR1 SGHRS, CDR2 YFSETQ. The CDR3 runs 17 residues. Deletions cut 2 bases from V and 1 base from J, with 18 bases between. Only in-frame clones appear in the TCRdb table, and some are missing; sequencing was by immunoSEQ multiplex PCR. Of some 150,000 clones listed, over 75% are singletons. The sample consisted of peripheral blood, taken on day 0 of AZD1222 vaccination. The chain links TRBV5-1 to TRBJ1-1; a weak D match, TRBD1 (6 bases). The TCR originated in an adult in good health. CDR3 sequence (DNA): TGCGCCAGCAGCTTCGGACAGTGGAGATCGCCGAACACTGAAGCTTTCTTT. This codes for CASSFGQWRSPNTEAFF.